The clone carrying this T cell receptor (beta chain) was seen only a few times. Its specificity is unknown. This entry belongs to a study of T-cell reconstitution after alpha-beta-depleted transplantation in children. TCRbeta library construction was performed incorporating unique molecular identifiers. TCRdb re-analysed the PCR reads in MiXCR, keeping a single row per CDR3 protein. The sample carries approximately 1,000,000 distinct CDR3 sequences, about 29% recorded once. Study observations and caveats: The study traced high day-60 TCRbeta diversity in some patients to surviving recipient T cells and thymic progenitors. T cells produced anew were the main source of T-cell counts and diversity one year after transplant.

The CDR3 has 12 residues. V lost 2 bases, J lost 7 bases, and 8 bases lay in between. Sequencing used PBMCs, mostly from graft donor cells, obtained 360 days after TCRalphabeta/CD19-depleted stem cell transplant. The chain carries TRBV12-3 or TRBV12-4 and TRBJ1-1; D remains unclear. The source is a boy under three years old who had a stem cell transplant for SCID, so the T cells may come from the graft donor. The CDR3 bases are TGTGCCAGCAGTTTAATCTTGGGTGAAGCTTTCTTT. It is translated as CASSLILGEAFF.